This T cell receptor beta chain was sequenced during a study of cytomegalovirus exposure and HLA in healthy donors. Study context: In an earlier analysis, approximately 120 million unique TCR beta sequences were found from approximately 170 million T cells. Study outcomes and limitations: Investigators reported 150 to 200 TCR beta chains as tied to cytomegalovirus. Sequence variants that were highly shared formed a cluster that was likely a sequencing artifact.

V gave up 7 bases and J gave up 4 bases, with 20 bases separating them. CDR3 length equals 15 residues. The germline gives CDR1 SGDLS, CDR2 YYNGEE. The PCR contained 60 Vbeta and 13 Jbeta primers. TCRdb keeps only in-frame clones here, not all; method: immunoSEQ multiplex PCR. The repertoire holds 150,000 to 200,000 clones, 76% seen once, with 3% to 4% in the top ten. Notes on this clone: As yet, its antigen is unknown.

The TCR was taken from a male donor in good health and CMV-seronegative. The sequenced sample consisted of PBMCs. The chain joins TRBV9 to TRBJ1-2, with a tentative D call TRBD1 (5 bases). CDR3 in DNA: TGTGCCAGCGAGACGGGGGAGGGGAGAAGCTATGGCTACACCTTC. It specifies CASETGEGRSYGYTF. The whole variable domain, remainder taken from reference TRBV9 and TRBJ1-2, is DSGVTQTPKHLITATGQRVTLRCSPRSGDLSVYWYQQSLDQGLQFLIQYYNGEERAKGNILERFSAQQFPDLHSELNLSSLELGDSALYFCASETGEGRSYGYTFGSGTRLTVV.